The present T cell receptor (beta chain) was sequenced within a study of T-cell reconstitution after alpha-beta-depleted transplantation in children listed by TCRdb under 2016. Regarding the complete study: The study quantitatively tracked T-cell immune reconstitution after TCRalphabeta/CD19-depleted allogeneic hematopoietic cell transplantation in children using TCR repertoire profiling.

The germline V gene sets CDR1 to SGHTA and CDR2 to FQGNSA. Spanning cysteine to phenylalanine, the CDR3 consists of 15 amino acids. Here the CDR3 DNA is all that survives: 45 bases in frame from base 1. The junction carries 9 bases between V and J, which are trimmed by 1 base and 5 bases respectively. This clonotype was observed a handful of times. Its antigen target is currently unknown. Base-call qualities are not available, and no considerably larger clone is one nucleotide away. Library preparation was by PCR. The sample was run on an Illumina HiSeq 2500. Molecular barcoding was employed in the preparation of TCR libraries, with unique molecular identifiers being used to normalize TCRbeta repertoire quantification. TCRdb's own reprocessing of the public reads used fastp at Q25 and MiXCR and kept productive beta chains. Rows are unified per CDR3 protein, each entry keeping the most common DNA and genes. The sample contains some 600,000 distinct CDR3 sequences, around 17% of them found a single time. Of the sample, approximately 1.1% is held by the ten largest clones.

Recombination connected TRBV7-2 to TRBJ1-6, and the D gene may be TRBD1, 5 bases matching. The sample in question was PBMCs from the stem cell graft donor, obtained from the stem cell graft. This receptor was taken from a human donor who donated a stem cell graft to a child with acute myeloid leukemia. CDR3 loop: CASSLEGLNNSPLHF. At the DNA level, the sequence is TGTGCCAGCAGCTTAGAGGGACTCAATAATTCACCCCTCCACTTT. The entire variable domain, with the stretches around the CDR3 drawn from the reference TRBV7-2 and TRBJ1-6 proteins, is GAGVSQSPSNKVTEKGKDVELRCDPISGHTALYWYRQSLGQGLEFLIYFQGNSAPDKSGLPSDRFSAERTGGSVSTLTIQRTQQEDSAVYLCASSLEGLNNSPLHFGNGTRLTVT.